The T cell receptor (beta chain) described here comes from a study of T-cell reconstitution after alpha-beta-depleted transplantation in children. Study conclusions and caveats: Two months or so post-transplant, alpha-beta T cells reportedly derived from several hundred expanded graft clones. One year after transplant, T-cell counts and diversity came mostly from newly produced T cells. Certain patients had high TCRbeta diversity at day 60, and it came from recipient T cells and thymic progenitors that survived.

Preparation of the TCRbeta library involved a method that used unique molecular identifiers. In TCRdb, the PCR reads were re-called with MiXCR into one record per CDR3 protein. Of hundreds of thousands of distinct CDR3 sequences in the sample, around 14% were seen once. CDR1 SGHTA and CDR2 FQGNSA come from the germline V gene. The CDR3 is made up of 15 amino acids. V was cut by 1 base and J by 5 bases, with 15 bases left in between. This clonotype has only a few counts. Its target is not known. This receptor was obtained from a girl aged 2 to 9 with congenital amegakaryocytic thrombocytopenia, due to receive a stem cell transplant. The chain joins TRBV7-2 to TRBJ2-7; D ambiguous. Material: PBMCs, obtained before TCRalphabeta/CD19-depleted stem cell transplant. The CDR3 loop reads CASSLDEIVKDEQYF. The DNA for the CDR3 is TGTGCCAGCAGCTTAGACGAGATTGTAAAAGACGAGCAGTACTTC.